These T cell receptor beta chains were read from a single sample in a study of identifying expanded T cells in peripheral blood. Libraries were prepared by immunoSEQ multiplex PCR; TCRdb keeps only in-frame clonotypes and omits some of them. The sample includes about 54,000 clones, around nine tenths of them seen just once. The sample taken for sequencing was blood. The receptors here all came from a person aged 18 to 69 in good health. CDR3s include the opening cysteine and the closing phenylalanine or tryptophan. Each record gives: J gene, clone size, D gene, CDR3 length, V gene, CDR3 protein, CDR3 DNA. D genes are given only for firm matches. Clone sizes are given selectively: once, few, many, or a class where the clone is expanded.

>TRBJ2-7|.|.|16|TRBV9
CASSVGAGQNSYEQYF
TGTGCCAGCAGCGTAGGGGCAGGCCAAAACTCCTACGAGCAGTACTTC
>TRBJ2-7|.|TRBD2|15|TRBV7-9
CASSSPAGASGEQYF
TGTGCCAGCAGCTCCCCGGCGGGAGCCTCTGGCGAGCAGTACTTC
>TRBJ2-7|.|TRBD1|14|TRBV28
CASSPGQGVYEQYF
TGTGCCAGCAGCCCGGGACAGGGCGTCTACGAGCAGTACTTC
>TRBJ1-2|few|TRBD1|14|TRBV5-6
CASSLGGTDYGYTF
TGTGCCAGCAGCTTGGGCGGGACAGACTATGGCTACACCTTC
>TRBJ1-4|.|TRBD1|15|TRBV6-7
CASTRVQGSGEKLFF
TGTGCCAGCACTAGAGTACAGGGGTCCGGTGAAAAACTGTTTTTT
>TRBJ2-1|.|.|14|TRBV7-2
CASSYGLNEDEQFF
TGTGCCAGCAGCTACGGACTTAACGAGGATGAGCAGTTCTTC
>TRBJ1-2|.|TRBD1|15|TRBV18
CASSPPSLQGVGYTF
TGTGCCAGCTCACCACCGAGTCTACAGGGGGTTGGCTACACCTTC
>TRBJ2-1|.|.|15|TRBV5-1
CASSDGGSSYNEQFF
TGCGCCAGCAGCGACGGGGGTAGCTCCTACAATGAGCAGTTCTTC
>TRBJ2-6|.|.|16|TRBV4-3
CASSQDQGSGANVLTF
TGCGCCAGCAGCCAAGACCAGGGATCTGGGGCCAACGTCCTGACTTTC
>TRBJ2-1|.|.|16|TRBV6-5
CASSYGESGVFHEQFF
TGTGCCAGCAGTTACGGAGAGTCGGGAGTATTCCATGAGCAGTTCTTC
>TRBJ2-2|.|.|14|TRBV5-4
CASSLVEATGELFF
TGTGCCAGCAGCTTGGTTGAAGCGACCGGGGAGCTGTTTTTT
>TRBJ2-7|.|TRBD1|14|TRBV28
CASRRPRGSYEQYF
TGTGCCAGCAGACGCCCCAGGGGGTCCTACGAGCAGTACTTC
>TRBJ2-7|.|TRBD1|14|TRBV5-1
CASSPGQDFYEQYF
TGCGCCAGCAGCCCCGGACAGGATTTCTACGAGCAGTACTTC
>TRBJ2-2|.|.|13|TRBV6-5
CASTERVTGELFF
TGTGCCAGCACTGAGCGGGTCACCGGGGAGCTGTTTTTT
>TRBJ1-1|.|TRBD1|14|TRBV19
CASSTIQGTTEAFF
TGTGCCAGTAGTACCATACAGGGGACCACTGAAGCTTTCTTT
>TRBJ2-7|.|.|12|TRBV10-3
CAITDKDRSLYF
TGTGCCATCACTGACAAGGATCGAAGTCTGTACTTC
>TRBJ2-5|.|.|14|TRBV7-9
CASSSTGRKETQYF
TGTGCCAGCAGCTCGACCGGCCGGAAGGAGACCCAGTACTTC
>TRBJ1-5|.|.|15|TRBV6-1
CASRQVAGSNQPQHF
TGTGCCAGCAGGCAGGTGGCAGGAAGCAATCAGCCCCAGCATTTT
>TRBJ2-2|.|.|16|TRBV5-5
CASSLWPFGDAGELFF
TGTGCCAGCAGCTTGTGGCCCTTTGGGGACGCCGGGGAGCTGTTTTTT
>TRBJ2-5|.|.|13|TRBV7-3
CASSLGSQETQYF
TGTGCCAGCAGCCTGGGCAGCCAAGAGACCCAGTACTTC
>TRBJ1-6|once|.|16|TRBV6-1
CASSALQQGSNSPLHF
TGTGCCAGCAGTGCGCTACAACAGGGAAGTAATTCACCCCTCCACTTT
>TRBJ1-1|.|.|15|TRBV5-4
CASSLARALNTEAFF
TGTGCCAGCAGCTTGGCCCGGGCGCTGAACACTGAAGCTTTCTTT
>TRBJ1-1|.|.|11|TRBV29-1
CSVGWGAEAFF
TGCAGCGTTGGGTGGGGTGCTGAAGCTTTCTTT
>TRBJ2-7|.|.|15|TRBV7-2
CASSLGGRVTYEQYF
TGTGCCAGCAGCTTAGGGGGACGGGTAACCTACGAGCAGTACTTC
>TRBJ1-4|.|TRBD1|17|TRBV2
CASSEALPDRVGEKLFF
TGTGCCAGCAGTGAAGCCCTCCCTGACAGGGTTGGAGAAAAACTGTTTTTT
>TRBJ2-5|.|TRBD2|14|TRBV2
CASRGPAGEETQYF
TGTGCCAGCAGGGGACCGGCGGGGGAAGAGACCCAGTACTTC
>TRBJ2-3|.|TRBD2|15|TRBV19
CASSHRTSSPDTQYF
TGTGCCAGTAGTCACCGGACTAGTTCCCCAGATACGCAGTATTTT
>TRBJ2-7|.|.|14|TRBV2
CASNIAEGPYEQYF
TGTGCCAGCAATATAGCGGAGGGGCCGTACGAGCAGTACTTC
>TRBJ2-2|few|.|13|TRBV27
CASSRTAPGELFF
TGTGCCAGCAGTCGGACAGCCCCTGGGGAGCTGTTTTTT
>TRBJ2-1|.|TRBD2|15|TRBV2
CASSLLAGEYNEQFF
TGTGCCAGCAGCCTACTAGCGGGTGAATACAATGAGCAGTTCTTC
>TRBJ2-2|.|.|13|TRBV9
CASSGGLSGELFF
TGTGCCAGCAGCGGAGGGTTGTCCGGGGAGCTGTTTTTT
>TRBJ2-2|.|TRBD2|16|TRBV5-1
CASSFLTSGNTGELFF
TGCGCCAGCAGCTTCCTTACTAGCGGGAACACCGGGGAGCTGTTTTTT
>TRBJ1-1|.|.|13|TRBV4-1
CASSIQGYTEAFF
TGCGCCAGCAGCATTCAGGGGTACACTGAAGCTTTCTTT
>TRBJ2-1|.|.|15|TRBV6-5
CASSWGTARYNEQFF
TGTGCCAGCAGTTGGGGGACTGCACGCTACAATGAGCAGTTCTTC
>TRBJ2-1|.|.|13|TRBV27
CASREGTYNEQFF
TGTGCCAGCAGAGAAGGGACCTACAATGAGCAGTTCTTC
>TRBJ1-4|.|.|14|TRBV30
CAWRRGTITEKLFF
TGTGCCTGGAGGCGAGGGACCATTACTGAAAAACTGTTTTTT
>TRBJ2-1|.|.|13|TRBV7-9
CASSLTPLQEQFF
TGTGCCAGCAGCTTAACTCCGCTACAAGAGCAGTTCTTC
>TRBJ2-7|.|.|15|TRBV9
CASSVEQGPEHEQYF
TGTGCCAGCAGCGTAGAGCAGGGGCCTGAGCACGAGCAGTACTTC
>TRBJ2-3|.|.|11|TRBV6-6
CASRMTDTQYF
TGTGCCAGCCGAATGACAGATACGCAGTATTTT
>TRBJ2-2|.|.|18|TRBV4-1
CASSPSGRGQGSTGELFF
TGCGCCAGCAGCCCTAGTGGCCGGGGGCAGGGGAGCACCGGGGAGCTGTTTTTT
>TRBJ2-5|.|.|12|TRBV30
CAWADNKETQYF
TGTGCCTGGGCGGACAACAAAGAGACCCAGTACTTC
>TRBJ2-5|.|.|13|TRBV7-7
CASSLERQETQYF
TGTGCTAGCAGCTTAGAACGACAAGAGACCCAGTACTTC
>TRBJ1-2|.|TRBD1|15|TRBV6-1
CASTVRGRGNYGYTF
TGTGCCAGCACCGTTCGGGGCAGGGGGAACTATGGCTACACCTTC
>TRBJ2-3|once|TRBD1|15|TRBV5-1
CASSRQGGNTDTQYF
TGCGCCAGCAGCCGACAGGGGGGGAACACAGATACGCAGTATTTT
>TRBJ1-1|.|.|14|TRBV11-1
CASSLQGTNTEAFF
TGTGCCAGCAGCTTACAAGGGACGAACACTGAAGCTTTCTTT
>TRBJ1-1|.|.|18|TRBV4-3
CASSQVGTWKDRNTEAFF
TGCGCCAGCAGCCAAGTAGGAACATGGAAGGACAGGAACACTGAAGCTTTCTTT
>TRBJ2-3|.|.|14|TRBV18
CASSPFNTADTQYF
TGTGCCAGCTCACCTTTTAATACGGCGGATACGCAGTATTTT
>TRBJ2-2|few|.|15|TRBV5-5
CASSFGVTNTGELFF
TGTGCCAGCAGCTTCGGGGTCACGAACACCGGGGAGCTGTTTTTT
>TRBJ2-2|.|.|18|TRBV4-3
CASSQDPPAGTSTGELFF
TGCGCCAGCAGCCAAGATCCCCCCGCGGGGACATCCACCGGGGAGCTGTTTTTT
>TRBJ2-7|once|.|13|TRBV2
CASSEGRRYEQYF
TGTGCCAGCAGTGAGGGCAGGCGCTACGAGCAGTACTTC
>TRBJ2-1|.|TRBD2|14|TRBV7-8
CASSPRTSGRAEFF
TGTGCCAGCAGCCCGCGGACTAGCGGGAGGGCGGAGTTCTTC
>TRBJ1-2|.|.|15|TRBV4-1
CASSQPGRAGYGYTF
TGCGCCAGCAGCCAACCCGGCAGGGCGGGCTATGGCTACACCTTC
>TRBJ2-7|.|TRBD2|16|TRBV7-9
CASRPGLAGDVREQYF
TGTGCCAGCAGACCAGGACTAGCGGGAGATGTACGAGAGCAGTACTTC
>TRBJ1-2|.|.|15|TRBV6-1
CASSGGTLGDYGYTF
TGTGCCAGCAGTGGCGGGACCCTTGGGGACTATGGCTACACCTTC